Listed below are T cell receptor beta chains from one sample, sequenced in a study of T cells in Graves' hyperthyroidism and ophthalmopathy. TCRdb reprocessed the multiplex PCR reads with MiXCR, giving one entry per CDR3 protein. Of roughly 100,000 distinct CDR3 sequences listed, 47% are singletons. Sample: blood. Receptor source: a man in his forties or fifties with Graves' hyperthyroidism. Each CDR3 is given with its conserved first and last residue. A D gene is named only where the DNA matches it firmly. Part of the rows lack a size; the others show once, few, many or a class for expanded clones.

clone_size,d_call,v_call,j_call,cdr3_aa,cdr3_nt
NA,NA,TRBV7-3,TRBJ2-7,CASSFQGGGEQYF,TGTGCCAGCAGCTTTCAAGGGGGAGGTGAGCAGTACTTC
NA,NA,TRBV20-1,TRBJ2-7,CSARVGGEQYF,TGCAGTGCTAGGGTGGGGGGCGAGCAGTACTTC
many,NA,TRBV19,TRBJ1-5,CASSILSYSNQPQHF,TGTGCCAGTAGTATATTGTCTTATAGCAATCAGCCCCAGCATTTT
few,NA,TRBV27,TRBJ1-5,CASSLSGTYNQPQHF,TGTGCCAGCAGTTTATCAGGGACTTACAATCAGCCCCAGCATTTT
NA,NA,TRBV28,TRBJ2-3,CASSLRGVVKDTQYF,TGTGCCAGCAGTTTAAGGGGCGTGGTGAAAGATACGCAGTATTTT
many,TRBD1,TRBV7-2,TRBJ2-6,CASTSGQPGANVLTF,TGTGCCAGCACGTCGGGACAGCCTGGGGCCAACGTCCTGACTTTC
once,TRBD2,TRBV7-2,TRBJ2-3,CASSTGLANNEQYF,TGTGCCAGCAGCACAGGACTAGCTAACAATGAGCAGTATTTT
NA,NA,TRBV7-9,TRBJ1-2,CASSLGSLYGYTF,TGTGCCAGCAGCTTGGGCAGCCTATATGGCTACACCTTC
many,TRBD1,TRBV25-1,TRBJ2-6,CASTWDRAISGANVLTF,TGTGCCAGCACCTGGGACAGGGCGATCTCTGGGGCCAACGTCCTGACTTTC
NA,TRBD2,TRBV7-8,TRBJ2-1,CASSHGTSGFRADNEQFF,TGCGCCAGCAGCCACGGGACTAGCGGGTTCAGGGCCGACAATGAGCAGTTCTTC
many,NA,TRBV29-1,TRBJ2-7,CSVEGTKTYEQYF,TGCAGCGTTGAGGGGACAAAGACCTACGAGCAGTACTTC
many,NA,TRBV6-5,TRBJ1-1,CASHGAAGNTEAFF,TGTGCCAGCCACGGAGCAGCAGGTAACACTGAAGCTTTCTTT
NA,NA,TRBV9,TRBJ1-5,CASSVDNRNQPQHF,TGTGCCAGCAGCGTAGATAACCGCAATCAGCCCCAGCATTTT
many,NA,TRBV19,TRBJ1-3,CASSMGNTIYF,TGTGCCAGTAGTATGGGGAACACCATATATTTT
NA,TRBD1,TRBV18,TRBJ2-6,CASSAGTARLSGANVLTF,TGTGCCAGCTCAGCCGGGACAGCTCGACTCTCTGGGGCCAACGTCCTGACTTTC
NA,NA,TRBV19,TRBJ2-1,CASSQNGRTAYNEQFF,TGTGCCAGTAGTCAAAATGGACGGACAGCTTACAATGAGCAGTTCTTC
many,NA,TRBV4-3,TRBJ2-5,CASSLIDTPETQYF,TGCGCCAGCAGCCTAATAGACACGCCCGAGACCCAGTACTTC
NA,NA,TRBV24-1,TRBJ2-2,CATSRLGRGTGELFF,TGTGCCACCAGTCGGTTGGGGCGCGGCACCGGGGAGCTGTTTTTT
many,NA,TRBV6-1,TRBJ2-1,CASTRAGAYNEQFF,TGTGCCAGCACCAGGGCAGGAGCCTACAATGAGCAGTTCTTC
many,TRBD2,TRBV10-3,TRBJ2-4,CAISESIQGGSWEAKNIQYF,TGTGCCATCAGTGAGTCGATCCAGGGCGGGAGTTGGGAAGCCAAAAACATTCAGTACTTC
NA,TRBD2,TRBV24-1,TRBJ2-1,CATSDSGTRGGSEQFF,TGTGCCACCAGTGACTCCGGGACTAGGGGTGGGAGTGAGCAGTTCTTC
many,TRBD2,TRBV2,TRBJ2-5,CASSEAGGQETQYF,TGTGCCAGCAGTGAAGCGGGAGGGCAAGAGACCCAGTACTTC
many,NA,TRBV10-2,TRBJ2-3,CASRGTKSTDTQYF,TGCGCCAGCAGGGGTACCAAAAGCACAGATACGCAGTATTTT
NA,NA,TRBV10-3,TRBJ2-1,CAISATGVSYEQFF,TGTGCCATCAGTGCCACAGGTGTCTCCTACGAGCAGTTCTTC
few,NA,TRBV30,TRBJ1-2,CAWSVPGAGGYTF,TGTGCCTGGAGTGTTCCGGGGGCAGGCGGCTACACCTTC
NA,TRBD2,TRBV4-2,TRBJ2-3,CASSPGLAERKNTQYF,TGTGCCAGCAGCCCCGGACTAGCGGAGCGCAAAAATACGCAGTATTTT
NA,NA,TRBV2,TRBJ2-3,CASSEAGDTDTQYF,TGTGCCAGCAGTGAAGCAGGGGACACAGATACGCAGTATTTT
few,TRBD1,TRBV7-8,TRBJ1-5,CASSPRGDRWQPPQHF,TGTGCCAGCAGCCCACGGGGGGACAGGTGGCAACCGCCCCAGCATTTT
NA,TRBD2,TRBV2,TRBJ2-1,CASSDRLAPLDEQFF,TGTGCCAGCAGTGACCGACTAGCCCCCTTGGATGAGCAGTTCTTC
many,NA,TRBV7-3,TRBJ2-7,CASSLGPRYEQYF,TGTGCCAGCAGCTTGGGCCCGAGGTACGAGCAGTACTTC
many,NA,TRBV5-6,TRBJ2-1,CASSLRGRNNEQFF,TGTGCCAGCAGCCTCCGGGGGAGAAACAATGAGCAGTTCTTC
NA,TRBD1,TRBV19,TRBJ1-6,CASRPGTGESPLHF,TGTGCCAGTAGACCCGGGACAGGGGAATCACCCCTCCACTTT
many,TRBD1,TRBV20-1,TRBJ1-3,CSAREGQGHSGNTIYF,TGCAGTGCTAGGGAGGGACAGGGGCACTCTGGAAACACCATATATTTT
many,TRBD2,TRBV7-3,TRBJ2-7,CASSLAGGPYEQYF,TGTGCCAGCAGCTTAGCGGGGGGCCCCTACGAGCAGTACTTC
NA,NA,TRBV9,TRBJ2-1,CASSGDVYNEQSF,TGTGCCAGCAGCGGTGACGTCTACAATGAGCAGTCCTTC
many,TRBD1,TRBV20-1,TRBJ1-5,CSARQGTALMSNQPQHF,TGCAGTGCGCGACAGGGGACCGCATTAATGAGCAATCAGCCCCAGCATTTT
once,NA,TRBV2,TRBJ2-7,CASSGWGGVQYF,TGTGCCAGCAGTGGGTGGGGAGGAGTGCAGTACTTT
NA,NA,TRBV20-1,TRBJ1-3,CSARDLTAWNTIYF,TGCAGTGCTAGAGATTTAACGGCTTGGAACACCATATATTTT
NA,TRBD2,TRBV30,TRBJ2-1,CALGTSGRGPYNEQFF,TGTGCCCTTGGGACTAGCGGGAGGGGTCCCTACAATGAGCAGTTCTTC
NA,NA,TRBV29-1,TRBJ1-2,CSAQGYGYTF,TGCAGCGCACAGGGATACGGCTACACCTTC
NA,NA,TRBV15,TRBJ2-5,CATSKKDYQPQYF,TGTGCCACCAGCAAAAAGGACTATCAGCCCCAGTACTTC
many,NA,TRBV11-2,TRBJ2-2,CASSSPPRPLSPGELFF,TGTGCCAGCAGCTCGCCCCCCAGGCCTTTGTCCCCCGGGGAGCTGTTTTTT
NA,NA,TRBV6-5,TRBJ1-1,CASSYLTGTEAFF,TGTGCCAGCAGTTACCTAACCGGGACTGAAGCTTTCTTT
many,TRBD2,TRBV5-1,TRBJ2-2,CASSPPGLAGANTGELFF,TGCGCCAGCAGCCCCCCAGGCCTAGCGGGAGCGAACACCGGGGAGCTGTTTTTT
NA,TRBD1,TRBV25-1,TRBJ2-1,CASVTGEAYNEQFF,TGTGCCAGCGTGACAGGGGAGGCCTACAATGAGCAGTTCTTC